Each of the 16 T cell receptor beta chains below was sequenced from the same sample in a study of PD-1 blockade in classical Hodgkin lymphoma. Time point noted: cycle 4 day 1 (C4D1), after more than five weeks of nivolumab. Relapse after autologous stem cell transplantation occurred in every patient, and brentuximab vedotin exposure varied. Thawed PBMCs were subjected to magnetic negative selection, which yielded isolated CD8+ T cells. Profiled with immunoSEQ multiplex PCR; TCRdb holds only in-frame clones, not every one. The profile shows some 18,000 clones, approximately 90% of them singletons. The sample consisted of CD8+ T cells from blood, taken before the fourth cycle of nivolumab. The receptors come from a human donor with classical Hodgkin lymphoma.

The CDR3 is CASSPGSGARPEQYF. In nucleotides, the CDR3 is TGTGCCAGCAGCCCTGGGTCGGGGGCGCGTCCCGAGCAGTACTTC. This sequence joins TRBV9 and TRBJ2-7; tentatively, D is TRBD1 or TRBD2 (6 bases each). CDR1 is SGDLS, CDR2 YYNGEE, per germline. This CDR3 comprises 15 residues. V dropped 4 bases and J dropped 6 bases, with 20 bases sitting between them.

This rearrangement joins TRBV9 to TRBJ2-7, with no clear D. The CDR3 spans 12 residues. CDR1 is SGDLS and CDR2 is YYNGEE in the germline V gene. The V end lost 3 bases, the J end lost 6 bases, and 10 bases lay between the germline ends. In DNA, the CDR3 is TGTGCCAGCAGCGCACGTGAAAGCGAGCAGTACTTC. As protein: CASSARESEQYF.

The chain couples TRBV27 to TRBJ2-5, with D possibly being TRBD2 (6 bases). Germline V lookup: CDR1 MNHEY, CDR2 SMNVEV (reference sequence). Between the trimmed V and J ends, which lost 6 bases and 10 bases, there was a span of 21 bases. The CDR3 is made up of 14 amino acids. The CDR3: CASSPAGRASSQYF. CDR3 in DNA: TGTGCCAGCAGCCCCGCGGGACGGGCGTCGAGCCAGTACTTC.

The gene calls are TRBV19 and TRBJ1-2; no clear D. CDR1 and CDR2 from the germline V gene are LNHDA and SQIVND (reference sequence). The CDR3 is 16 residues long. V lost 0 bases, J lost 3 bases, and 14 bases lay in between. The CDR3 bases are TGTGCCAGTAGTATAGACCCTCGGGTGATGGACTATGGCTACACCTTC. It translates to CASSIDPRVMDYGYTF.

The rearrangement links TRBV2 to TRBJ2-7; TRBD1 matches 7 bases. This CDR3 region has 11 residues. With V trimmed by 7 bases and J by 5 bases, 2 bases remained unmatched. Germline V gives CDR1 SNHLY, CDR2 FYNNEI. Here the CDR3 DNA reads TGTGCCAGCACCGACAGGGACGAGCAGTACTTC. Protein sequence: CASTDRDEQYF.

The chain recombines TRBV2 with TRBJ2-3; TRBD2 aligns across 12 bases. This CDR3 is built from 18 residues. V shed 5 bases, J shed 0 bases, and the junction held 9 bases outside the gene matches. Per the germline V gene, CDR1 is SNHLY and CDR2 is FYNNEI. The CDR3 region has the DNA TGTGCCAGCAGTCCCCGGACTAGCGGGAACGCTAGCACAGATACGCAGTATTTT. Translated: CASSPRTSGNASTDTQYF.

The rearrangement links TRBV4-2 to TRBJ1-1; D is uncertain. Germline lookup yields CDR1 LGHNA and CDR2 YNFKEQ. The CDR3 has 16 amino acids. Trimming cost V 3 bases and J 0 bases, with 14 bases left between them. The CDR3 sequence: CASSHSPGLLNTEAFF. The CDR3 DNA follows: TGTGCCAGCAGCCATTCCCCTGGACTGTTGAACACTGAAGCTTTCTTT.

The chain links TRBV9 to TRBJ2-2, with TRBD2 identical over 10 bases. Germline lookup yields CDR1 SGDLS and CDR2 YYNGEE. The CDR3 is 16 amino acids. The ends lost 0 bases at V and 7 bases at J; junction bases unmatched: 6. The CDR3 sequence: CASSVAGLAGDGELFF. In nucleotides, the CDR3 is TGTGCCAGCAGCGTAGCTGGGCTAGCGGGGGACGGGGAGCTGTTTTTT. The variable domain in full, completed from reference TRBV9 and TRBJ2-2, reads DSGVTQTPKHLITATGQRVTLRCSPRSGDLSVYWYQQSLDQGLQFLIQYYNGEERAKGNILERFSAQQFPDLHSELNLSSLELGDSALYFCASSVAGLAGDGELFFGEGSRLTVL.

The J gene is TRBJ2-5, the V gene TRBV5-5, with a possible D match to TRBD1 (6 bases). The germline V and J ends were trimmed by 0 bases and 6 bases, with 12 bases remaining between them. The V gene's germline CDR1 is SGHKS and CDR2 YYEKEE (reference sequence). The CDR3 length is 14 residues. CDR3 in amino acids: CASSLETGTQTQYF. The CDR3 DNA reads as TGTGCCAGCAGCTTGGAGACAGGCACGCAGACCCAGTACTTC.

This clone was picked up a small number of times. This rearrangement joins TRBV7-2 to TRBJ2-3, with unresolved D. Trimming left V 3 bases short and J 5 bases short, with 6 bases between. Germline V gene lookup returns CDR1 SGHTA and CDR2 FQGNSA. The CDR3 totals 12 residues. The CDR3 DNA is TGTGCCAGCAGCTTTAAGATAGATACGCAGTATTTT. Protein sequence: CASSFKIDTQYF.

J is TRBJ1-2 and V is TRBV21-1; the table's D call, TRBD1, has no DNA check behind it. TRBV21-1 is an annotated pseudogene. This CDR3 is built from 18 residues. CDR3 in DNA: TGTGCCAGCAGCAAAGACTCCAGGGGCCCCTCCCCTAACTATGGCTACACCTTC. It encodes CASSKDSRGPSPNYGYTF.

The gene calls are TRBV5-1 and TRBJ2-1; perhaps D is TRBD1 or TRBD2 (5 bases each). Germline CDR1 is SGHRS and CDR2 is YFSETQ. CDR3 size: 14 residues. V lost 7 bases and J 11 bases, leaving 22 bases between the germline ends. The CDR3 nucleotides read TGCGCCAGCCGGGATCACCTAGGGGCGATACAGCAGTTCTTC. Protein: CASRDHLGAIQQFF.

The chain joins TRBV27 to TRBJ1-2, with 8 bases lining up with TRBD1. This CDR3 comprises 14 residues. The V gene's germline CDR1 is MNHEY and CDR2 SMNVEV (reference sequence). V dropped 8 bases and J dropped 8; count of bases not matched to a gene: 13. CDR3 region: CASGLTGAWGGYTF. The CDR3 DNA is TGTGCCAGCGGCTTGACAGGGGCCTGGGGGGGCTACACCTTC.

The chain has TRBV5-5 and TRBJ1-5, with 8 bases identical to TRBD1. V gave up 3 bases and J gave up 5 bases; unmatched junction bases: 13. The length of the CDR3 is 17 residues. Germline V gene sequence: CDR1 SGHKS, CDR2 YYEKEE (reference sequence). The CDR3 loop reads CASSWGGQGIIDQPQHF. Here the CDR3 DNA reads TGTGCCAGCAGCTGGGGAGGACAGGGAATTATCGATCAGCCCCAGCATTTT.

The V call is TRBV7-9, the J call TRBJ1-4, with a tentative D call TRBD1 (5 bases). V shed 5 bases and J shed 5 bases, with 15 bases lying between them. Germline values: CDR1 SEHNR, CDR2 FQNEAQ (reference sequence). The CDR3 length is 15 residues. The CDR3 bases are TGTGCCAGCAGCGTCTCCGGGACTGCGAATGAAAAACTGTTTTTT. It specifies CASSVSGTANEKLFF.

The chain links TRBV27 to TRBJ2-2; maybe TRBD1 (5 bases). Germline assignment: CDR1 MNHEY and CDR2 SMNVEV (reference sequence). Trimming pared 6 bases from V and 5 bases from J, leaving 13 bases between. CDR3 length: 14 residues. For the CDR3, the DNA is TGTGCCAGCAGAGGGCAGGGATGGACCGGGGAGCTGTTTTTT. Translated, it gives CASRGQGWTGELFF.